This T cell receptor (beta chain) was recovered during a study of blood T cell repertoires in COVID-19 (dated by TCRdb to 2019 to 2021). Regarding the study in general: Samples from collaborators originated in the United States, Italy and Spain and spanned both the acute and convalescent phases of COVID-19. The prospective study material was composed of cDNA or gDNA derived from T cells, B-cell-depleted T cells, or PBMCs. Deeply sampled blood TCRbeta repertoires from subjects exposed to, actively infected with, or recovered from COVID-19 were included in the dataset. The repertoires were made available in a free public database intended to serve as a resource for research on the immune response to SARS-CoV-2. The samples were drawn from the first 160 participants of the ongoing ImmuneRACE study and from under 1,500 subjects provided by 6 global collaborators. A de-identified subject ID, COVID-19 status, age in years and sex were almost always included in the sample metadata. Where available, HLA class I and class II types were obtained from metadata supplied by the sample provider rather than from assay-based typing. Summary of the overall study and its limitations: How much clinical and demographic metadata was included differed by source and by participant, and the metadata was provided uncurated.

TCRbeta CDR3 regions were amplified from genomic DNA using the immunoSEQ Assay, a bias-controlled multiplex PCR. On the authors' methods: The number of nucleated cells in each sample was estimated from the amplification of reference gene primers within the assay. To quantify the absolute abundance of each unique TCRbeta CDR3 rearrangement, sequence reads were collapsed and filtered. Productive Simpson clonality was computed per sample as the square root of Simpson's diversity index over productive rearrangements. TCRdb took this table from immuneACCESS and kept in-frame rearrangements with V and J called. Such tables lack part of the clones; where checked against another copy, unresolved V genes explain under half of the gap, and the rest is unexplained. The V and J calls and the clone size are those of that table, but D and trimming were determined from the DNA. Recorded for this sample are more than 250,000 clones; about 89% of them occurred a single time. Approximately 2.6% of the sample rests with the top ten.

In the prospective study, participants were roughly 18 to 95 years old, resided in about two dozen geographic areas of the United States, and were enrolled through a virtual design. In the prospective study, cohorts were assigned on the basis of participant-reported clinical history obtained from a screening survey and a study questionnaire. Recovered participants in ImmuneRACE Cohort 3 were defined by two consecutive negative NP/OP PCR tests, clearance by a healthcare professional, or resolution of symptoms. In the prospective study, whole blood, serum and a nasopharyngeal or oropharyngeal swab were collected from each participant by mobile phlebotomists. Prospective study participants could optionally give additional blood draws and questionnaires over an approximately two-month period. Blood samples from the prospective study were shipped frozen or at room temperature prior to DNA extraction.

On this clone: Its antigen is currently not known. Base qualities are not recorded, but no much larger clone differs from it by a single base.

The germline V gene (reference sequence) gives CDR1 as MNHEY and CDR2 as SMNVEV. Taken from cysteine to phenylalanine, the CDR3 has 14 residues. Of all the DNA, just the CDR3 is kept, 42 bases in frame from base 1. Trimming at the junction amounts to 4 bases on V and 2 bases on J, and the germline ends lie 12 bases apart. The clonotype comes from a woman younger than 35 who had recovered from COVID-19. The rearrangement joined TRBV27 to TRBJ2-7; tentative D gene TRBD1, with 6 bases matching. What was sequenced was PBMCs or T cells enriched from blood (not recorded which). The nucleotide sequence reads as follows: TGTGCCAGCAGTTCGTCCGACAGGACCTACGAGCAGTACTTC. Translated, it gives CASSSSDRTYEQYF.